The rows below give T cell receptor beta chains drawn from one sample of a study of vaccination and CD4 T cells after COVID-19. Their cognate antigens are unknown. Each CDR3 protein gets one entry after TCRdb re-called the PCR reads with MiXCR. Of some 10,000 distinct CDR3 sequences listed, roughly 43% are singletons. What was sequenced was CD4+ T cells from blood, cultured in vitro. These receptors all come from a human donor who had recovered from COVID-19. The conserved cysteine and the conserved F or W are not part of the CDR3 here. Each record gives: clone size, J gene, V gene, CDR3 protein. For some rows the clone size is stated as once, few or many, or as a class when expanded; others skip it.

clone_size: .; j_call: TRBJ1-2; v_call: TRBV7-8; cdr3_aa: ASSRGTGGLTGGYT
clone_size: .; j_call: TRBJ1-2; v_call: TRBV6-5; cdr3_aa: ASSFPGQGADGYT
clone_size: few; j_call: TRBJ1-1; v_call: TRBV6-4; cdr3_aa: ASSADPQGNTEAF
clone_size: .; j_call: TRBJ1-2; v_call: TRBV27; cdr3_aa: ASSPGPTSYT
clone_size: .; j_call: TRBJ1-5; v_call: TRBV6-2/TRBV6-3; cdr3_aa: ASSQAGLGNQPQH
clone_size: .; j_call: TRBJ2-7; v_call: TRBV18; cdr3_aa: ASSPPVGIYEQY
clone_size: .; j_call: TRBJ2-3; v_call: TRBV6-1; cdr3_aa: ASSHRGSTDTQY
clone_size: few; j_call: TRBJ2-2; v_call: TRBV6-1; cdr3_aa: ASTPPGAGELF
clone_size: few; j_call: TRBJ2-2; v_call: TRBV18; cdr3_aa: ASSPGQGNTGELF
clone_size: few; j_call: TRBJ1-1; v_call: TRBV20-1; cdr3_aa: SAGRGPSTEAF
clone_size: few; j_call: TRBJ2-3; v_call: TRBV12-3/TRBV12-4; cdr3_aa: ASSFHGRDTDTQY
clone_size: .; j_call: TRBJ1-1; v_call: TRBV11-3; cdr3_aa: ASSPNIWGDTNTEAF
clone_size: few; j_call: TRBJ1-2; v_call: TRBV7-9; cdr3_aa: ASSLQGPVTGYT
clone_size: .; j_call: TRBJ2-3; v_call: TRBV5-3; cdr3_aa: ARRRTFLGDTQY
clone_size: .; j_call: TRBJ1-2; v_call: TRBV12-3/TRBV12-4; cdr3_aa: ASSLKDIYGYT
clone_size: .; j_call: TRBJ2-3; v_call: TRBV2; cdr3_aa: ASTREPGGRVPSTDTQY
clone_size: .; j_call: TRBJ1-2; v_call: TRBV27; cdr3_aa: ASSLSRGNYGYT
clone_size: .; j_call: TRBJ2-3; v_call: TRBV19; cdr3_aa: ASSMSGADTQY
clone_size: .; j_call: TRBJ1-2; v_call: TRBV12-3/TRBV12-4; cdr3_aa: ASSYGQSLYGYT